Each of the 23 T cell receptor beta chains below was sequenced from the same sample in a study of spatial heterogeneity in lung cancer. A single record per CDR3 protein comes from TCRdb applying MiXCR to the 5' RACE reads. The sample carries about 39,000 distinct CDR3 sequences, less than 6% recorded once. Time point of the sample: sample taken at primary tumor resection. Unsorted samples of tumor, nontumor lung or frozen PBMC had their whole RNA sequenced. Sequencing used PBMCs, obtained at surgery. All receptors derive from a male donor with early-stage non-small cell lung cancer.

This clonotype occurred many times. V and J are TRBV20-1 and TRBJ1-6; D gene ambiguous. CDR3 length: 15 residues. Germline V gene sequence: CDR1 DFQATT, CDR2 SNEGSKA (reference sequence). Trimming stripped 6 bases from V and 6 bases from J, with 18 bases between. CDR3 residues: CSARRPLGGNSPLHF. As DNA, the CDR3 is TGCAGTGCCAGGAGGCCCTTGGGTGGTAATTCACCCCTCCACTTT.

The sample holds many counts of this clonotype. V usage is TRBV11-3 and J usage is TRBJ2-3; D is perhaps TRBD2 (6 bases). The V end lost 3 bases, the J end lost 1 base, and 11 bases lay between the germline ends. Germline CDR1 reads SGHNT; CDR2 reads YENEEA. This CDR3 has 15 amino acids. CDR3 bases: TGTGCCAGCAGCTTGGGGGAGGCCCGCACAGATACGCAGTATTTT. Translating it yields CASSLGEARTDTQYF.

In its sample, this clonotype was seen many times. The chain couples TRBV20-1 to TRBJ2-7, with 11 positions matching TRBD2. Germline CDR1 reads DFQATT; CDR2 reads SNEGSKA (reference sequence). The CDR3 sequence is 15 residues long. V lost 4 bases to trimming and J lost 7 bases; unmatched junction nucleotides: 12. The CDR3 protein is CSANQGLAGSGEQYF. For the CDR3, the DNA is TGCAGTGCTAATCAAGGACTAGCGGGTTCGGGGGAGCAGTACTTC.

This clonotype was seen repeatedly, ten times or more. The CDR3: CASSERQGMGNEQFF. The CDR3 DNA reads TGTGCCAGCAGTGAAAGACAGGGGATGGGCAATGAGCAGTTCTTC. The rearrangement links TRBV2 to TRBJ2-1; 8 bases are shared with TRBD1. The germline V gene encodes CDR1 SNHLY and CDR2 FYNNEI. The J segment lost 6 bases and the V segment lost 2 bases, leaving 6 bases of the junction unmatched. The CDR3 sequence is 15 residues long.

This clonotype has at least ten counts. The chain combines TRBV6-5 with TRBJ1-2, with TRBD1 matching 8 bases. V trimming: 2 bases; J trimming: 8 bases; junction bases outside the gene matches: 4. The germline CDR1 and CDR2 sequences are MNHEY and SVGAGI. The CDR3 extends over 13 amino acids. The CDR3, as DNA: TGTGCCAGCAGTTACCAGGGGGCGCTCGGCTACACCTTC. Its protein product is CASSYQGALGYTF.

This clonotype was observed at least ten times. V is TRBV5-1 and J is TRBJ1-6; possibly TRBD1 for D (6 bases). The CDR3 consists of 14 residues. Per germline, CDR1 SGHRS and CDR2 YFSETQ. Deletions cut 3 bases from V and 8 bases from J, with 12 bases between. As DNA, the CDR3 is TGCGCCAGCAGCTCCGGGACAAAAGATTCACCCCTCCACTTT. Amino acid sequence: CASSSGTKDSPLHF.

This clonotype was counted at least ten times. The genes are TRBV6-2 or TRBV6-3 and TRBJ2-5; D unclear. CDR1 MNHEY and CDR2 SVGEGT come from the germline V gene. This CDR3 has 14 amino acids. Trimming pared 1 base from V and 6 bases from J, leaving 12 bases between. CDR3 bases: TGTGCCAGCAGTTACTTGGCGTCCGCCCAGACCCAGTACTTC. Translated, it gives CASSYLASAQTQYF.

This clonotype was detected many times. The chain is built from TRBV3-1 and TRBJ1-6; D is unresolved. CDR3 size: 16 residues. Germline V gene sequence: CDR1 LGHDT, CDR2 YNNKEL (reference sequence). Trimming took 4 bases from V and 9 from J, leaving 19 bases between them. The CDR3 DNA reads as TGTGCCAGCAGCCCCCAACCCAAGCAACTCCGTTCACCCCTCCACTTT. Translated: CASSPQPKQLRSPLHF.

The sample holds one count of this clonotype. The V call is TRBV9, the J call TRBJ2-5; a possible D gene is TRBD1 (6 bases). V was shortened by 3 bases and J by 5 bases, with 20 bases between the two germline ends. Germline CDR1 is SGDLS and CDR2 is YYNGEE. The CDR3 contains 16 residues. The chain's CDR3 is CASSDRPWGRWETQYF. Written as DNA, the CDR3 is TGTGCCAGCAGCGACAGACCGTGGGGGCGATGGGAGACCCAGTACTTC. Combining the CDR3 with reference TRBV9 and TRBJ2-5 gives the whole variable domain DSGVTQTPKHLITATGQRVTLRCSPRSGDLSVYWYQQSLDQGLQFLIQYYNGEERAKGNILERFSAQQFPDLHSELNLSSLELGDSALYFCASSDRPWGRWETQYFGPGTRLLVL.

This clonotype has a handful of counts. This sequence joins TRBV7-2 and TRBJ1-6, with TRBD1 as a possible D gene (5 bases). The CDR3 is 13 residues long. V was trimmed by 8 bases and J by 2 bases, leaving 7 bases between them. Per the germline V gene, CDR1 is SGHTA and CDR2 is FQGNSA. CDR3: CASGRAYNSPLHF. The CDR3 region has the DNA TGTGCCAGCGGCAGGGCCTATAATTCACCCCTCCACTTT.

The chain employs TRBV30 and TRBJ2-7; D unclear. V was shortened by 2 bases and J by 3 bases, with 8 bases between the two germline ends. CDR3 size: 12 residues. Germline CDR1 and CDR2: GTSNPN and SVGIG (reference sequence). CDR3 region: CAWSKRNYEQYF. CDR3 nucleotides: TGTGCCTGGAGTAAACGGAACTACGAGCAGTACTTC.

This clonotype was counted a few times. This chain uses TRBV9 with TRBJ2-2; D unresolved. The germline V and J ends were trimmed by 0 bases and 6 bases, with 6 bases remaining between them. CDR3 length: 13 residues. Germline V gene lookup returns CDR1 SGDLS and CDR2 YYNGEE. The CDR3 is CASSVGESGELFF. For the CDR3, the DNA is TGTGCCAGCAGCGTAGGGGAATCCGGGGAGCTGTTTTTT. Full variable domain (outside the CDR3, taken from reference TRBV9 and TRBJ2-2): DSGVTQTPKHLITATGQRVTLRCSPRSGDLSVYWYQQSLDQGLQFLIQYYNGEERAKGNILERFSAQQFPDLHSELNLSSLELGDSALYFCASSVGESGELFFGEGSRLTVL.

This clonotype was counted ten times or more. The CDR3 DNA follows: TGCGCCAGCAGCTTGGAGGGGCATAATTCACCCCTCCACTTT. Encoded protein: CASSLEGHNSPLHF. The chain employs TRBV5-1 and TRBJ1-6; TRBD1 might be the D (5 bases). In germline, CDR1 is SGHRS, CDR2 YFSETQ. V was cut by 0 bases and J by 5 bases, with 6 bases left in between. The CDR3 length is 14 residues.

This clonotype was seen many times. The chain combines TRBV20-1 with TRBJ1-5; 8 bases are a match to TRBD1. The CDR3 is made up of 14 amino acids. Unmatched junction bases numbered 6, after V lost 6 bases and J lost 2 bases. The V gene's germline CDR1 is DFQATT and CDR2 SNEGSKA (reference sequence). The CDR3 DNA follows: TGCAGTGCCGTGACAGGGGAGGGCAATCAGCCCCAGCATTTT. This codes for CSAVTGEGNQPQHF.

Ten or more counts support this clonotype. The junction departs from germline at one end; a sequencing error may be responsible. V is TRBV30 and J is TRBJ1-2, with TRBD1 as a possible D gene (6 bases). CDR1 GTSNPN and CDR2 SVGIG come from the germline V gene (reference sequence). This CDR3 is built from 13 residues. The CDR3 reads CAWSFPGARVRPF. CDR3 DNA: TGTGCCTGGAGTTTCCCGGGGGCTCGTGTTAGACCCTTC.

This clonotype was seen many times. The V and J genes are TRBV20-1 and TRBJ2-3; a weak D match, TRBD1 (6 bases). CDR3 size: 15 residues. Germline loops: CDR1 DFQATT, CDR2 SNEGSKA (reference sequence). The ends were cut back, 3 bases at V and 0 bases at J, with 13 bases in the middle. The CDR3 region has the DNA TGCAGTGCTAGGAATTGGGGACATAGCACAGATACGCAGTATTTT. Translating gives CSARNWGHSTDTQYF.

This clonotype occurred a few times. The V call is TRBV20-1, the J call TRBJ2-1; TRBD1 agrees at 9 bases. With V trimmed by 0 bases and J by 2 bases, 5 bases remained unmatched. The CDR3 sequence is 16 residues long. Per the germline V gene, CDR1 is DFQATT and CDR2 is SNEGSKA (reference sequence). Here the CDR3 DNA reads TGCAGTGCTAGAGATCAGTGGGACAGGGCCTACAATGAGCAGTTCTTC. Translated, it gives CSARDQWDRAYNEQFF.

This clonotype was counted between two and nine times. The CDR3 nucleotides read TGCGCCAGCAGCCTCTCGACAGGGCGGAACTACGAGCAGTACTTC. Residues: CASSLSTGRNYEQYF. The chain is built from TRBV5-1 and TRBJ2-7; TRBD1 matches 7 bases. Germline-derived CDR1 and CDR2 are SGHRS and YFSETQ. J was trimmed by 3 bases and V by 4 bases; bases with no gene match: 10. The CDR3 is 15 amino acids.

This chain links TRBV28 with TRBJ2-7, with a possible D match to TRBD2 (6 bases). There are 15 residues in the CDR3. Germline assignment: CDR1 MDHEN and CDR2 SYDVKM. Between the trimmed V and J ends, which lost 7 bases and 1 base, there was a span of 17 bases. The CDR3 bases are TGTGCCAGCACTCCGTCCCGGGGGAATTCCTACGAGCAGTACTTC. This sequence encodes CASTPSRGNSYEQYF.

This clonotype was observed at least ten times. This rearrangement joins TRBV23-1 to TRBJ2-2; D is unclear. TRBV23-1 carries the ORF label, with uncertain function. The CDR3 length is 14 residues. Trimming stripped 2 bases from V and 5 bases from J, with 9 bases between. CDR3 amino acids: CASSQVRVTGELFF. The CDR3 DNA is TGCGCCAGCAGTCAAGTTCGGGTTACCGGGGAGCTGTTTTTT.

This clonotype has a count of ten or more. V gene TRBV5-4 combines with J gene TRBJ1-3; TRBD1 matches at 8 bases. This CDR3 is 16 amino acids long. CDR1 and CDR2 from the germline V gene are SGHNT and YYREEE (reference sequence). V was pared by 1 base and J by 2 bases, with 5 bases of the junction left unmatched. The DNA for the CDR3 is TGTGCCAGCAGCTTGCCAGGGGGCGACGCTGGAAACACCATATATTTT. Its protein product is CASSLPGGDAGNTIYF.

This clonotype was observed at least ten times. The gene calls are TRBV10-1 and TRBJ2-3, with 12 bases aligning to TRBD2. V shed 3 bases, J shed 2 bases, and the junction held 3 bases outside the gene matches. The CDR3 has 16 residues. Germline values: CDR1 WNHNN, CDR2 SYGVQD (reference sequence). CDR3 sequence reads: CASSEGLAGSTDTQYF. The CDR3 coding sequence is TGCGCCAGCAGTGAAGGACTAGCGGGGTCCACAGATACGCAGTATTTT.

At least ten counts were recorded for this clonotype. The rearrangement joins TRBV10-1 to TRBJ1-1, with 7 bases identical to TRBD1. The CDR3 length is 12 residues. V trimming: 11 bases; J trimming: 2 bases; junction bases outside the gene matches: 5. The V gene's germline CDR1 is WNHNN and CDR2 SYGVQD (reference sequence). The CDR3 DNA follows: TGCGCCGGGGGGACAGCCAACACTGAAGCTTTCTTT. It is translated as CAGGTANTEAFF.